This T cell receptor (beta chain) is from a study of T cells in Graves' hyperthyroidism and ophthalmopathy. Amplification of TCR beta CDR3 regions was performed using RNA transcripts as template. The HTBI primer set was used in a first-round RT-PCR of the TCR CDR3. TCRdb redid the calling of the multiplex PCR reads with MiXCR, one entry per CDR3 protein. The sample holds about 380,000 distinct CDR3 sequences, around 18% seen once. The V gene's germline CDR1 is SNHLY and CDR2 FYNNEI. CDR3 size: 15 residues. Concerning this clonotype: Sequence at one end of the junction differs from germline and may be a read error.

The clonotype comes from a young man with Graves' ophthalmopathy. The sequenced material came from blood. The gene calls are TRBV2 and TRBJ2-7; D may correspond to TRBD1 or TRBD2 (5 bases each). The CDR3 here is CAGSPGRVLTCEQYF. The CDR3 DNA is TGTGCCGGCAGTCCGGGGCGGGTGCTTACCTGCGAGCAGTACTTC.